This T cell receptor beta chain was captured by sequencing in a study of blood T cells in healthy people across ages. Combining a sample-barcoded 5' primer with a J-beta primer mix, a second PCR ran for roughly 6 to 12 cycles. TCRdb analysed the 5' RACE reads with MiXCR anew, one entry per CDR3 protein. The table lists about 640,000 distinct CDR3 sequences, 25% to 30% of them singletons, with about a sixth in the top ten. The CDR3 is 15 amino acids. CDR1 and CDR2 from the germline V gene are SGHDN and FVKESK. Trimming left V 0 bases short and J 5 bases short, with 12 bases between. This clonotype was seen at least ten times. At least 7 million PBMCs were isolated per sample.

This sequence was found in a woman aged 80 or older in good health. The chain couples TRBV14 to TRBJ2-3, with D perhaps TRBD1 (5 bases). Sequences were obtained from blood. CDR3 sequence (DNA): TGTGCCAGCAGCCAAGAACCCAGGGTTAAAGATACGCAGTATTTT. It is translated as CASSQEPRVKDTQYF. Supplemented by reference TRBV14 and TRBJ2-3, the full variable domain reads EAGVTQFPSHSVIEKGQTVTLRCDPISGHDNLYWYRRVMGKEIKFLLHFVKESKQDESGMPNNRFLAERTGGTYSTLKVQPAELEDSGVYFCASSQEPRVKDTQYFGPGTRLTVL.